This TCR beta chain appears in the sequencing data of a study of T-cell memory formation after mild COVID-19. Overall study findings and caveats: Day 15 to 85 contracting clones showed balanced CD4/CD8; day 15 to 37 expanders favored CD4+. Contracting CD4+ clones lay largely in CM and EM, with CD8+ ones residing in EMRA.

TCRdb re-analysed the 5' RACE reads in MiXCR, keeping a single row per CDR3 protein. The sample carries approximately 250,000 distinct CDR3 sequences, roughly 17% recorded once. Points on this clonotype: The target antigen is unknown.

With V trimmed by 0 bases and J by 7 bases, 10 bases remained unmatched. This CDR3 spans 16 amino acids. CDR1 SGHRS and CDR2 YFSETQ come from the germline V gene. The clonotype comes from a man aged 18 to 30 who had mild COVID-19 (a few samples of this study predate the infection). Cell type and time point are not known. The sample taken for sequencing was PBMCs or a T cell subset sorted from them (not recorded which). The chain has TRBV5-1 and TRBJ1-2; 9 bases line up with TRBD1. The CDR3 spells CASSLELGQGAVGYTF. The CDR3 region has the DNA TGCGCCAGCAGCTTGGAACTGGGACAGGGAGCTGTTGGCTACACCTTC.